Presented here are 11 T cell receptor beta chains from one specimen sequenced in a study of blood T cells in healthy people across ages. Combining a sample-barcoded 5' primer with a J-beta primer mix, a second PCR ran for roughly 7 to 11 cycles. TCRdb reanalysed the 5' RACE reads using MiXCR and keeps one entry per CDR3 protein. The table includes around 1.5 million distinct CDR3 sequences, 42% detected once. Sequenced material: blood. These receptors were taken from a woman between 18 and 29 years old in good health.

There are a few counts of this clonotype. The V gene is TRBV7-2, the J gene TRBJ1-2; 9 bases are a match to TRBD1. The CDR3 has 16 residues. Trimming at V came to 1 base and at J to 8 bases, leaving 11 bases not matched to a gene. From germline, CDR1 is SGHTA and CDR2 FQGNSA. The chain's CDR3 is CASSLGSGDRAVGYTF. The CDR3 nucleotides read TGTGCCAGCAGCTTAGGATCGGGGGACAGGGCCGTCGGCTACACCTTC.

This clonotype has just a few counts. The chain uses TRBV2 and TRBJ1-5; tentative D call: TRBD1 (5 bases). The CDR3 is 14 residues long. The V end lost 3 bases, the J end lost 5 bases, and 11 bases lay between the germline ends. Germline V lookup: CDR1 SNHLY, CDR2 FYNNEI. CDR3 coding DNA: TGTGCCAGCAGTGATAGACAGAGGGATCAGCCCCAGCATTTT. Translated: CASSDRQRDQPQHF.

In DNA form, the CDR3 reads TGTGCCAGCAGTGAAACTAGCGGGAGCTACAATGAGCAGTACTTC. Its protein is CASSETSGSYNEQYF. The rearrangement joins TRBV6-1 to TRBJ2-7; 11 nucleotides line up with TRBD2. The germline V gene has CDR1 MNHNS and CDR2 SASEGT. V lost 2 bases, J lost 7 bases, and 7 bases stayed unmatched. CDR3 length equals 15 residues.

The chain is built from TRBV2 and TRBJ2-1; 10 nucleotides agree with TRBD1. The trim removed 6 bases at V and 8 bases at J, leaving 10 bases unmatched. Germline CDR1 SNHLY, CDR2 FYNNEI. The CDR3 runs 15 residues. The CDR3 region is CASRSRDRGWDEQFF. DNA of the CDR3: TGTGCCAGCAGAAGCCGGGACAGGGGTTGGGATGAGCAGTTCTTC.

The CDR3 region has the DNA TGTGCCAGCGGTGTGGCTATCCCCTACGAGCAGTACTTC. This encodes CASGVAIPYEQYF. The V gene is TRBV27, the J gene TRBJ2-7; D call uncertain. The CDR3 contains 13 residues. Trimming removed 8 bases from V and 2 bases from J, with 13 bases in between. The germline V gene has CDR1 MNHEY and CDR2 SMNVEV (reference sequence).

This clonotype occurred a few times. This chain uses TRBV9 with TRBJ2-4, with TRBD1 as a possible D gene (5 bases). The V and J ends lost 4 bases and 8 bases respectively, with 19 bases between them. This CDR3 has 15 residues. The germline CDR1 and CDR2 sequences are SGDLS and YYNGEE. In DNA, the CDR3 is TGTGCCAGCAGCCAACCGACTTCAGGGCCTGACATTCAGTACTTC. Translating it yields CASSQPTSGPDIQYF. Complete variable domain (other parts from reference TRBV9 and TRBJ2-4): DSGVTQTPKHLITATGQRVTLRCSPRSGDLSVYWYQQSLDQGLQFLIQYYNGEERAKGNILERFSAQQFPDLHSELNLSSLELGDSALYFCASSQPTSGPDIQYFGAGTRLSVL.

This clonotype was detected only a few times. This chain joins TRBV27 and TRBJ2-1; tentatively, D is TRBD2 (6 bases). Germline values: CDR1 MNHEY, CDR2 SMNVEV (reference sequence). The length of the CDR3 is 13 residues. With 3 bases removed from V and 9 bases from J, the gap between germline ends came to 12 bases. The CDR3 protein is CASSFGGTFEQFF. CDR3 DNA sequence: TGTGCCAGCAGTTTTGGGGGGACTTTTGAGCAGTTCTTC.

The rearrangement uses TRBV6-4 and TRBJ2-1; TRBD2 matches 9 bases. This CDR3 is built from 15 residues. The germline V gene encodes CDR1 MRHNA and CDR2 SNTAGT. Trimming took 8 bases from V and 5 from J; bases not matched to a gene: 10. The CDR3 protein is CASSSGNQANNEQFF. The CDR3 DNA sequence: TGTGCCAGCTCTAGCGGGAACCAAGCCAACAATGAGCAGTTCTTC.

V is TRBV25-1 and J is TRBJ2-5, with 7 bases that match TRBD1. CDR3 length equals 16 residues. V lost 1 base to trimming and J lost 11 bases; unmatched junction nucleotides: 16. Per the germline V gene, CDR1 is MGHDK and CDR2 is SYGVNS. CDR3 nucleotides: TGTGCCAGCAGTGAATCTGAATTAGGGGGCGACAATGAGCAGTACTTC. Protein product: CASSESELGGDNEQYF.

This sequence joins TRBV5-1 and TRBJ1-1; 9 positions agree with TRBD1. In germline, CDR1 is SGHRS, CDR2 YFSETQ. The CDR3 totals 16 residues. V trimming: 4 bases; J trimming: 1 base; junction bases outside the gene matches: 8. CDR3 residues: CASSIGTGRANTEAFF. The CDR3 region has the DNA TGCGCCAGCAGCATCGGGACAGGGAGGGCGAACACTGAAGCTTTCTTT.

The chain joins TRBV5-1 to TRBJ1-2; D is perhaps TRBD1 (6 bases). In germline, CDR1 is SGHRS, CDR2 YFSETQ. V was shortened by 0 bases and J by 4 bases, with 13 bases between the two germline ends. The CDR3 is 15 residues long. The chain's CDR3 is CASSLEAGVVYGYTF. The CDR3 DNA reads TGCGCCAGCAGCTTGGAGGCAGGGGTTGTCTATGGCTACACCTTC. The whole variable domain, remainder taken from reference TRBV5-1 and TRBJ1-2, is KAGVTQTPRYLIKTRGQQVTLSCSPISGHRSVSWYQQTPGQGLQFLFEYFSETQRNKGNFPGRFSGRQFSNSRSEMNVSTLELGDSALYLCASSLEAGVVYGYTFGSGTRLTVV.